This T cell receptor (beta chain) is drawn from a study of shared clonotypes between healthy human individuals. The overall study: The plates for each donor numbered three CD4 naive, three CD4 memory, two CD8 naive and one CD8 memory.

Partitioning of CD4+ cells yielded a CD45RA+ naive subset and a CD45RA-negative memory subset. About this clone: Its specificity is not known.

CDR1 and CDR2 from the germline V gene are SGDLS and YYNGEE. V lost 1 base and J 9 bases, leaving 14 bases between the germline ends. The CDR3 has 14 amino acids. TCRdb's table, derived via immunoSEQ multiplex PCR, lists solely in-frame clones and lacks some. The table includes about 1.5 million clones, 95% to 99% detected once. Study-wide points: The study generally estimated greater richness for naive than memory subsets.

Specimen: naive CD4+ T cells sorted from blood. Subset specified: CD45RA+ positively selected. The V gene is TRBV9, the J gene TRBJ2-1; D gene unclear. This clonotype originated in a man aged 25-45 years in good health. CDR3 coding DNA: TGTGCCAGCAGCGTACGTCCCTCGTATGTTGAGCAGTTCTTC. This encodes CASSVRPSYVEQFF. The variable domain in full, with the rest retrieved from reference TRBV9 and TRBJ2-1, is DSGVTQTPKHLITATGQRVTLRCSPRSGDLSVYWYQQSLDQGLQFLIQYYNGEERAKGNILERFSAQQFPDLHSELNLSSLELGDSALYFCASSVRPSYVEQFFGPGTRLTVL.